Listed here is a single T cell receptor beta chain. Data came from immunoSEQ multiplex PCR; TCRdb stores just in-frame clones and leaves some out. The sample lists approximately 82,000 clones, approximately 92% occurring once. The source of the sample is a study of blood T cell repertoires in COVID-19. Study information: Material from acute and convalescent COVID-19 was sourced from the United States, Italy and Spain. Sources were T cells, B-cell-depleted T cells, or PBMCs; the material itself was cDNA or gDNA.

CDR1 and CDR2 (germline): MDHEN, SYDVKM. The CDR3 is 15 residues long. The germline V and J ends were trimmed by 3 bases and 1 base, with 12 bases remaining between them. The source of this sequence is a woman aged 60-75 years with active COVID-19. The sequenced sample was peripheral blood. V gene TRBV28 combines with J gene TRBJ1-1; D call uncertain. CDR3 loop: CASSFTEQTNTEAFF. CDR3 DNA: TGTGCCAGCAGTTTTACTGAACAGACGAACACTGAAGCTTTCTTT.